A single sample gave rise to the 15 T cell receptor beta chains below, sequenced in a study of identical twins listed by TCRdb under 2016. Libraries were constructed by 5' RACE. TCRdb names Illumina HiSeq 2000 as the instrument used. TCRdb redid the processing of the public reads, applying fastp at Q25 and MiXCR, and retained in-frame beta chains. Rows matching on CDR3 protein sequence are summarized as one entry with the most common DNA and genes. This sample is represented by approximately 620,000 distinct CDR3 sequences; 8.5% to 9.5% of them were singletons. Around 0.95% of the sample lies in the top ten. The same sample was also studied in work on yellow fever vaccine responses in identical twins.

The sequencing input was PBMCs. All receptors come from a woman under 30 in good health.

This chain connects TRBV19 to TRBJ1-1; D gene unclear. The V gene lost 6 bases and the J gene lost 0 bases, with 8 bases spanning the gap. Looked up from germline, CDR1 is LNHDA and CDR2 is SQIVND (reference sequence). The CDR3 contains 13 residues. DNA for the CDR3: TGTGCCAGTAGAGACACATTGAACACTGAAGCTTTCTTT. Translating it yields CASRDTLNTEAFF. Combining the CDR3 with reference TRBV19 and TRBJ1-1 gives the whole variable domain DGGITQSPKYLFRKEGQNVTLSCEQNLNHDAMYWYRQDPGQGLRLIYYSQIVNDFQKGDIAEGYSVSREKKESFPLTVTSAQKNPTAFYLCASRDTLNTEAFFGQGTRLTVV.

The chain carries TRBV7-9 and TRBJ1-1; D not certain. The ends were cut back, 5 bases at V and 4 bases at J, with 8 bases in the middle. Looked up from germline, CDR1 is SEHNR and CDR2 is FQNEAQ (reference sequence). The CDR3 runs to 12 residues. The CDR3 coding sequence is TGTGCCAGCAGCCAAGTTTTCACTGAAGCTTTCTTT. This translates into CASSQVFTEAFF.

This clonotype has only a few counts. The chain is built from TRBV7-9 and TRBJ2-7; 7 bases map to TRBD1. With V trimmed by 5 bases and J by 4 bases, 14 bases remained unmatched. Germline loops: CDR1 SEHNR, CDR2 FQNEAQ (reference sequence). This CDR3 comprises 16 residues. The CDR3 coding sequence is TGTGCCAGCAGCCCCCCCGTGGGGGCCAGGGGGTACGAGCAGTACTTC. Its translation: CASSPPVGARGYEQYF.

A few counts support this clonotype. The chain couples TRBV28 to TRBJ1-1; no reliable D call. Trimming shortened V by 6 bases and J by 3 bases, and 17 bases separated the two germline ends. The germline CDR1 and CDR2 sequences are MDHEN and SYDVKM. The CDR3 length is 15 residues. CDR3 nucleotides: TGTGCCAGCAGGCCCCCGGCTCTTGGCCACACTGAAGCTTTCTTT. This translates into CASRPPALGHTEAFF.

The table lists this clonotype with a few counts. The rearrangement joins TRBV21-1 to TRBJ2-7; TRBD1 is taken as the D call from the table, unchecked against the DNA. TRBV21-1 is designated a pseudogene. The CDR3 loop spans 15 amino acids. CDR3 loop: CASSKIRGLTYEQYF. The CDR3, as DNA: TGTGCCAGCAGCAAAATCAGGGGGCTCACCTACGAGCAGTACTTC.

At least ten counts were recorded for this clonotype. V gene TRBV20-1 combines with J gene TRBJ2-7, with 7 bases identical to TRBD2. There are 14 residues in the CDR3. Germline CDR1 reads DFQATT; CDR2 reads SNEGSKA (reference sequence). V lost 0 bases and J lost 5; bases outside the gene matches: 7. The CDR3 region is CSARDHGEGHEQYF. The DNA for the CDR3 is TGCAGTGCTAGAGATCACGGGGAGGGCCACGAGCAGTACTTC.

In its sample, this clonotype was seen many times. This rearrangement joins TRBV11-2 to TRBJ2-7; 10 bases map to TRBD1. The CDR3 runs to 15 residues. Germline CDR1 is SGHAT and CDR2 is FQNNGV. J was trimmed by 1 base and V by 4 bases; bases with no gene match: 4. The CDR3 here is CASSWVGQGSYEQYF. The CDR3 bases are TGTGCCAGCAGCTGGGTGGGACAGGGGTCCTACGAGCAGTACTTC.

The chain employs TRBV12-3 or TRBV12-4 and TRBJ2-3, with 7 bases that match TRBD2. V trimming: 2 bases; J trimming: 1 base; junction bases outside the gene matches: 12. CDR3 length: 18 amino acids. CDR3 in DNA: TGTGCCAGCAGTTTAATCTCGCTTGGCGGGAGTGGCACAGATACGCAGTATTTT. This encodes CASSLISLGGSGTDTQYF.

This clonotype was counted a single time. The gene calls are TRBV5-6 and TRBJ1-2, with D perhaps TRBD1 (6 bases). The CDR3 length is 13 residues. The V and J ends lost 6 bases and 2 bases respectively, with 11 bases between them. Germline V gene lookup returns CDR1 SGHDT and CDR2 YYEEEE. The CDR3 loop is CASMKGQNYGYTF. The CDR3 DNA reads as TGTGCCAGCATGAAAGGACAGAACTATGGCTACACCTTC.

A few counts support this clonotype. V is TRBV24-1 and J is TRBJ2-3, with D perhaps TRBD2 (6 bases). Per germline, CDR1 KGHDR and CDR2 SFDVKD. The CDR3 totals 15 residues. Trimming removed 2 bases at V and 1 base at J, with 9 bases between. The CDR3 region has the DNA TGTGCCACCAGTGATTCGGAGGGAGGCACAGATACGCAGTATTTT. It encodes CATSDSEGGTDTQYF.

The sample holds a few counts of this clonotype. The V call is TRBV6-1, the J call TRBJ2-7, with 7 nucleotides matching TRBD1. This CDR3 is built from 14 residues. Germline V gives CDR1 MNHNS, CDR2 SASEGT. The V gene end was trimmed by 6 bases and the J gene end by 2 bases; junction bases not matched to a gene: 7. The CDR3 loop reads CASSRRGIPYEQYF. The CDR3 nucleotides read TGTGCCAGCAGCCGCAGGGGGATTCCCTACGAGCAGTACTTC.

The genes are TRBV28 and TRBJ2-7, with D possibly matching TRBD1 (5 bases). Trimming took 7 bases from V and 3 from J, leaving 7 bases between them. CDR1 and CDR2 from the germline V gene are MDHEN and SYDVKM. The CDR3 length is 11 residues. The CDR3 region has the DNA TGTGCCAGCAAGGGGTTCTACGAGCAGTACTTC. Its translation is CASKGFYEQYF. Combining the CDR3 with reference TRBV28 and TRBJ2-7 gives the whole variable domain DVKVTQSSRYLVKRTGEKVFLECVQDMDHENMFWYRQDPGLGLRLIYFSYDVKMKEKGDIPEGYSVSREKKERFSLILESASTNQTSMYLCASKGFYEQYFGPGTRLTVT.

CDR3 nucleotides: TGCAGTGCTAGACCACCTAGCGGAGCCTACTACGAGCAGTACTTC. Encoded protein: CSARPPSGAYYEQYF. The chain joins TRBV20-1 to TRBJ2-7, with 7 bases matching TRBD2. Germline assignment: CDR1 DFQATT and CDR2 SNEGSKA (reference sequence). The CDR3 length is 15 residues. V lost 2 bases and J lost 3; bases outside the gene matches: 10.

V gene TRBV19 combines with J gene TRBJ1-5; D might be TRBD1 (5 bases). The CDR3 is 15 residues long. CDR1 and CDR2 from the germline V gene are LNHDA and SQIVND (reference sequence). Deletions cut 4 bases from V and 0 bases from J, with 10 bases between. The CDR3 region has the DNA TGTGCCAGTAGTACTACAGGAATTAGCAATCAGCCCCAGCATTTT. This gives the protein CASSTTGISNQPQHF.

Here the CDR3 DNA reads TGTGCCAGCAGCTACTTGGGACGGAGCTCCTACGAGCAGTACTTC. Its translation is CASSYLGRSSYEQYF. V usage is TRBV3-1 and J usage is TRBJ2-7; either TRBD1 or TRBD2 may fit D (5 bases each). From germline, CDR1 is LGHDT and CDR2 YNNKEL (reference sequence). The CDR3 is made up of 15 amino acids. Trimming took off 5 bases at V and 0 bases at J, with 14 bases between the two ends.